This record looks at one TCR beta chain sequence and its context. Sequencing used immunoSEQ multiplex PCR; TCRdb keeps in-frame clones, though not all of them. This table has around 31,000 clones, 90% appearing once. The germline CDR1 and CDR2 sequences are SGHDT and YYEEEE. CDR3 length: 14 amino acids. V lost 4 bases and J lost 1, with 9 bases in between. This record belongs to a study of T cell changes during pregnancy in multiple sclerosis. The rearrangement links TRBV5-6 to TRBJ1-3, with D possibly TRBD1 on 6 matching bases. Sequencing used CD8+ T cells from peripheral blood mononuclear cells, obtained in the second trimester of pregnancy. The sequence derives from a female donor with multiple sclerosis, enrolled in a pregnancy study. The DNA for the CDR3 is TGTGCCAGCAGCCACGACAGGTCTGGAAACACCATATATTTT. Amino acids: CASSHDRSGNTIYF.